These T cell receptor beta chains were read from a single sample in a study of T cells in Graves' hyperthyroidism and ophthalmopathy. Via MiXCR, TCRdb re-called the multiplex PCR reads, giving one row per CDR3 protein. Altogether a few hundred thousand distinct CDR3 sequences are present, approximately 16% being singletons, with the ten largest covering approximately 30%. The sequencing input was blood. The receptors originated from a woman between 25 and 40 years old with Graves' ophthalmopathy. Both conserved end residues are part of each CDR3. Fields, in order: J gene, V gene, CDR3 protein.

TRBJ1-1 | TRBV4-3 | CASSQDVAGDRAPLEAFF
TRBJ2-5 | TRBV19 | CASSIIGTEGETQYF
TRBJ2-5 | TRBV7-9 | CASSLGTDAQETQYF
TRBJ1-2 | TRBV7-9 | CASTRRYGYTF
TRBJ1-2 | TRBV4-3 | CASSQDFFAYSRGYTF
TRBJ2-7 | TRBV28 | CASSLMGQSYEQYF
TRBJ2-2 | TRBV11-3 | CASSLGGMYTGELFF
TRBJ2-7 | TRBV28 | CASTAAGNLQYF
TRBJ2-1 | TRBV5-1 | CASSDNPLGQNNEQFF
TRBJ2-5 | TRBV30 | CAWCPSWGGETQYF
TRBJ2-5 | TRBV6-1 | CASSPGTGGGQETQYF
TRBJ1-5 | TRBV11-2 | CASSFGWGQPQHF
TRBJ1-5 | TRBV25-1 | CASSGAINQPQHF
TRBJ2-7 | TRBV28 | CASRPGTGMWEQYF
TRBJ2-7 | TRBV12-3/TRBV12-4 | CASSLGPKSGEQYF
TRBJ2-2 | TRBV4-3 | CASSQDGSIQGEAGELFF
TRBJ2-3 | TRBV4-3 | CASSQEGRLTDTQYF
TRBJ2-7 | TRBV5-6 | CASSPMGGATYEQYF
TRBJ1-5 | TRBV20-1 | CSASRGQSNNQPQHF
TRBJ1-2 | TRBV12-5 | CASGFSTGGVYGYTF
TRBJ2-7 | TRBV6-1 | CAARRGGLDEQYF
TRBJ2-7 | TRBV24-1 | CATSDRPAREAHEQYF
TRBJ1-1 | TRBV5-1 | CASSIYRGSNTEAFF
TRBJ2-1 | TRBV24-1 | CATSDPSGTSGKLYGVGNEQFF
TRBJ2-2 | TRBV6-2/TRBV6-3 | CASSYLMGSTGELFF
TRBJ2-3 | TRBV12-5 | CASGSGGTWDTQYF
TRBJ2-7 | TRBV2 | CAQGVEQYF
TRBJ1-3 | TRBV14 | CASSQDITIYF
TRBJ2-1 | TRBV25-1 | CASRGAGAPPSNEQFF
TRBJ2-3 | TRBV28 | CASSAGTGIDTDTQYF
TRBJ2-5 | TRBV6-6 | CASSYSGTAPGTQYF
TRBJ1-1 | TRBV6-4 | CASSDSGSTEAFF